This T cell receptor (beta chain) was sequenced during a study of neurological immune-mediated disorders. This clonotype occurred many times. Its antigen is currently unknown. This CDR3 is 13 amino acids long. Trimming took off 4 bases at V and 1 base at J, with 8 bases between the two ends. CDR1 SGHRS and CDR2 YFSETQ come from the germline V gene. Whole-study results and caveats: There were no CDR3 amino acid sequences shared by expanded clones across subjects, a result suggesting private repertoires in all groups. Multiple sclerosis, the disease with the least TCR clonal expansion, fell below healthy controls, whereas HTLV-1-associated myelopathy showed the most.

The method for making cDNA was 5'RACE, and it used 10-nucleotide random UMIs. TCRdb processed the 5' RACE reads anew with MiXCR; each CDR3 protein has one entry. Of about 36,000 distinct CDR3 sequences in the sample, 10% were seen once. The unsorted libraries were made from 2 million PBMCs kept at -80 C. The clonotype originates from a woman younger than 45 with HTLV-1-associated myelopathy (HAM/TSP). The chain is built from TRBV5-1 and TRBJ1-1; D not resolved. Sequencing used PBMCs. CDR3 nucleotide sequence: TGCGCCAGCAGCCCCATTCGGAACACTGAAGCTTTCTTT. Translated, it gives CASSPIRNTEAFF.